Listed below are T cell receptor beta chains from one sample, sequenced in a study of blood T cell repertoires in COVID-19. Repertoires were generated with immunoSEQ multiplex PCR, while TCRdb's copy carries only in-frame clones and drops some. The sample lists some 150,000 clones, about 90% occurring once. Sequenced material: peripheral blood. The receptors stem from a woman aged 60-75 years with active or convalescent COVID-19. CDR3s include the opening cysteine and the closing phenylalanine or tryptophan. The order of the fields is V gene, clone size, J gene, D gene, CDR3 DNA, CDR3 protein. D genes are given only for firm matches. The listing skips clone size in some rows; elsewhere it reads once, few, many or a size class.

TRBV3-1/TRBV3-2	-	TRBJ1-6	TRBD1	TGTGCCAGCAGCCAAAGGGACAGGCTAAATTCACCCCTCCACTTT	CASSQRDRLNSPLHF
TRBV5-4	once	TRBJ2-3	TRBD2	TGTGCCAGCAGCGAGGGACTAGCTGGCACAGATACGCAGTATTTT	CASSEGLAGTDTQYF
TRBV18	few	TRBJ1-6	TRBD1	TGTGCCAGCTCAATCGACAGGGTCACCTATAATTCACCCCTCCACTTT	CASSIDRVTYNSPLHF
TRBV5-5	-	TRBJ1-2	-	TGTGCCAGCAGCTTGGCCGAGTATGGTCCATATGGCTACACCTTC	CASSLAEYGPYGYTF
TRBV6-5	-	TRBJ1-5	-	TGTGCCAGCAGGAGAACTGGGGGGGGCAATCAGCCCCAGCATTTT	CASRRTGGGNQPQHF
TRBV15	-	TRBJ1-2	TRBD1	TGTGCCACCAGCAAGCCGACAGGGGAAAATGATGGCTACACCTTC	CATSKPTGENDGYTF
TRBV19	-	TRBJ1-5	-	TGTGCCAGTAGTATCCGGGGGGCGCGGAGAGATCAGCCCCAGCATTTT	CASSIRGARRDQPQHF
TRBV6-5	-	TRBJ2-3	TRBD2	TGTGCCAGCAGCCAGACTAGCGGGGGGGCTTATACGCAGTATTTT	CASSQTSGGAYTQYF
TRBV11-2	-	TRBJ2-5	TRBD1	TGTGCCAGCAGTAGAGGACAGGGGACTTCACAAGAGACCCAGTACTTC	CASSRGQGTSQETQYF
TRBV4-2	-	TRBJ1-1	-	TGTGCCAGCAGCCACCCCGACAAAAACACTGAAGCTTTCTTT	CASSHPDKNTEAFF